This entry is about one T cell receptor beta chain. Source study methods: Reference gene primer amplification in the assay estimated nucleated cell counts. Method: immunoSEQ multiplex PCR; TCRdb's copy keeps in-frame clones and lacks some. D and trimming come from the DNA, and the V and J calls and clone size come from that table. The sample lists 240,000 or so clones; approximately 86% were seen once. V was pared by 0 bases and J by 4 bases, with 13 bases between. CDR1 is SGHTA, CDR2 FQGTGA, per germline. This CDR3 has 16 residues. Study members were between roughly 18 and 100 years old and lived in around 24 US regions. The data stem from a study of blood T cell repertoires in COVID-19. Study at large: Samples taken during acute and convalescent COVID-19 were collected in the United States, Italy and Spain.

The chain employs TRBV7-3 and TRBJ2-1, with no clear D. The receptor comes from a woman aged 40 to 55 with acute COVID-19. Source material: PBMCs or T cells enriched from blood (not recorded which). CDR3 sequence reads: CASSLTDVEAYNEQFF. CDR3 sequence (DNA): TGTGCCAGCAGCTTAACGGATGTGGAAGCGTACAATGAGCAGTTCTTC.